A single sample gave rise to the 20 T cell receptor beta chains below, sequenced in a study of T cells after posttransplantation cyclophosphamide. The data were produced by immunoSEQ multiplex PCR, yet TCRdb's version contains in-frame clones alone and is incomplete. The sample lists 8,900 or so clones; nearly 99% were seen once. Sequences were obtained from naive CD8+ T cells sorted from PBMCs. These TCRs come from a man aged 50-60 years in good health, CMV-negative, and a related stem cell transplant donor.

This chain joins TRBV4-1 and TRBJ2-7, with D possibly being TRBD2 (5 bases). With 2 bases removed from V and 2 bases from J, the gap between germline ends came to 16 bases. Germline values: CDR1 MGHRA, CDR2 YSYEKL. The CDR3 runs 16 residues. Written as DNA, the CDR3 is TGCGCCAGCAGCCAAACACTGAACCAGGAGGCCTACGAGCAGTACTTC. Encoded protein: CASSQTLNQEAYEQYF.

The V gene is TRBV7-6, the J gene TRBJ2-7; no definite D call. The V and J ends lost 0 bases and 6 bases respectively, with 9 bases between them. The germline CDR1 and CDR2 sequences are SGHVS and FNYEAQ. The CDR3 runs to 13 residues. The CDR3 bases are TGTGCCAGCAGCTTAGCGAGAGTTAGCGAGCAGTACTTC. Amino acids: CASSLARVSEQYF.

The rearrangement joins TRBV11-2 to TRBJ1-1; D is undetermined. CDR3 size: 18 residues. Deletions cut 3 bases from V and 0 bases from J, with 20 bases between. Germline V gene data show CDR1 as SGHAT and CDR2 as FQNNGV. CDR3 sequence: CASSFTTTHFRMNTEAFF. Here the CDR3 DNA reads TGTGCCAGCAGCTTCACTACAACCCACTTTAGGATGAACACTGAAGCTTTCTTT.

The CDR3 spells CLSSGSYEQYF. DNA for the CDR3: TGTCTCAGTAGCGGGAGCTACGAGCAGTACTTC. The chain couples TRBV7-9 to TRBJ2-7, with 9 bases aligning to TRBD2. Germline assignment: CDR1 SEHNR and CDR2 FQNEAQ (reference sequence). CDR3 length equals 11 residues.

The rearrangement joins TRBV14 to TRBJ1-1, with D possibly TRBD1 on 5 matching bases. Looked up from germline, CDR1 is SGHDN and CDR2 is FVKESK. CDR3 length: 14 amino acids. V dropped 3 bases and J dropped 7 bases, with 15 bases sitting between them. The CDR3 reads CASSHTPGLGEAFF. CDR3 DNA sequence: TGTGCCAGCAGCCACACCCCAGGGTTGGGTGAAGCTTTCTTT.

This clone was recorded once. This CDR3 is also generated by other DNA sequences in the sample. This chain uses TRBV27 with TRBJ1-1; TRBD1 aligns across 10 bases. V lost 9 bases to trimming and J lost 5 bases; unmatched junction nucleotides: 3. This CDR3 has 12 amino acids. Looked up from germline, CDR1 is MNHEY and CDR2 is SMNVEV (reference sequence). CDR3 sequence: CASRTGGTEAFF. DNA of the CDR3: TGTGCCAGTCGGACAGGGGGGACTGAAGCTTTCTTT.

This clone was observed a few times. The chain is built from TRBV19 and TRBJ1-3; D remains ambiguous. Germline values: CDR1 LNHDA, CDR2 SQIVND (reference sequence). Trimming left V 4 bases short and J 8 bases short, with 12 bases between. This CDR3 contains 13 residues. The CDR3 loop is CASSTWTGDTIYF. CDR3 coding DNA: TGTGCCAGTAGTACTTGGACGGGAGACACCATATATTTT.

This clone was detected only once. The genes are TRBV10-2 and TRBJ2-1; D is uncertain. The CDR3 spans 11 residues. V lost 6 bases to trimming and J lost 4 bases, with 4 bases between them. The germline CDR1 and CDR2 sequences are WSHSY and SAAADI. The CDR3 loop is CASSVYNEQFF. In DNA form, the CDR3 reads TGCGCCAGCAGCGTATACAATGAGCAGTTCTTC.

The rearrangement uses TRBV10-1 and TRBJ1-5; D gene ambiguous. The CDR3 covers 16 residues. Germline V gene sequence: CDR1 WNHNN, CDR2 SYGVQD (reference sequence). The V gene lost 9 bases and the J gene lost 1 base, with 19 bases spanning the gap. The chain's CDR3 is CARKDPGEKSNQPQHF. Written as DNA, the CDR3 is TGCGCCAGGAAAGATCCCGGGGAAAAAAGCAATCAGCCCCAGCATTTT.

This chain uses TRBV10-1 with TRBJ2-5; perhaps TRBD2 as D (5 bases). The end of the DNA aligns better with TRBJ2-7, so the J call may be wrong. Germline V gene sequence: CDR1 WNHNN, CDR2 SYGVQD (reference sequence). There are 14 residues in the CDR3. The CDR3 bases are TGCGGCCCCCTCTCCAAAGGACTCTCCTACGAGCAGTACTTC. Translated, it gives CGPLSKGLSYEQYF.

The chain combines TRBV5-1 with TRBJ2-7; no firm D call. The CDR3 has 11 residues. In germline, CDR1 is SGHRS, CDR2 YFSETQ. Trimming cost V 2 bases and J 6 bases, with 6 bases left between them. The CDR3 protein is CASSFGGEQYF. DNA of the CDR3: TGCGCCAGCAGCTTCGGCGGCGAGCAGTACTTC.

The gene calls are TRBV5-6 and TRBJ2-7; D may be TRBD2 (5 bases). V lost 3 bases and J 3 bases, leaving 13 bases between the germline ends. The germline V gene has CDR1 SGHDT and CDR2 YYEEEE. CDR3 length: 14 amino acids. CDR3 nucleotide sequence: TGTGCCAGCAGCTCCAAGGTGGGAGACTACGAGCAGTACTTC. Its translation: CASSSKVGDYEQYF.

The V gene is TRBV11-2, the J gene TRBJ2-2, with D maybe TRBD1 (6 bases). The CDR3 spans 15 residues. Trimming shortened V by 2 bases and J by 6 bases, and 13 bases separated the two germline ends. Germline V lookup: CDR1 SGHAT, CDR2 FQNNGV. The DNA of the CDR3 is TGTGCCAGCAGCTTACAGGGCAGGGGCTCCGGGGAGCTGTTTTTT. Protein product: CASSLQGRGSGELFF.

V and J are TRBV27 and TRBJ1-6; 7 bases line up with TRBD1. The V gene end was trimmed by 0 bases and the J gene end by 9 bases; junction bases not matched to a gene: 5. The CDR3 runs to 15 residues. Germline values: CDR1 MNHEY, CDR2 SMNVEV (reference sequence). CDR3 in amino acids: CASSLSRQGGSPLHF. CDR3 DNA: TGTGCCAGCAGTTTATCCCGACAGGGTGGTTCACCCCTCCACTTT.

The CDR3 region is CSVGGGRGGETQYF. The CDR3 nucleotides are TGCAGCGTTGGTGGGGGGAGGGGAGGGGAGACCCAGTACTTC. The chain combines TRBV29-1 with TRBJ2-5; 7 bases fit TRBD2. The CDR3 is 14 amino acids. Germline trimming cut 4 bases from V and 5 bases from J; bases unmatched to any gene: 10. Germline CDR1 and CDR2: SQVTM and ANQGSEA.

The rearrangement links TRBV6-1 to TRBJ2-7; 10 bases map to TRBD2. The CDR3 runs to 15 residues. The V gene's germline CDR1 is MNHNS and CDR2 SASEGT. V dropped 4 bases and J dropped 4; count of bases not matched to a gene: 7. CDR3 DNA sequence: TGTGCCAGCAGTGGCGGGCCTAGCGGGGGTTACGAGCAGTACTTC. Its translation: CASSGGPSGGYEQYF.

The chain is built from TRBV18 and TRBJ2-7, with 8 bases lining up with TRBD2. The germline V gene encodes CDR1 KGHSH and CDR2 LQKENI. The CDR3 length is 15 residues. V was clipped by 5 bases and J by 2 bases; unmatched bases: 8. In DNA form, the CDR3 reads TGTGCCAGCTCAAGATCGACTAGCGCGACCTACGAGCAGTACTTC. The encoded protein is CASSRSTSATYEQYF.

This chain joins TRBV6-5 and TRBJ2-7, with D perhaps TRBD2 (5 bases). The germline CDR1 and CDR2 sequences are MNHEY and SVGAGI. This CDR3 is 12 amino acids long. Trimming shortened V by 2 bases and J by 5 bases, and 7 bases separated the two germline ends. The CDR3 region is CASSYPGDEQYF. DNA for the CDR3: TGTGCCAGCAGTTACCCCGGGGACGAGCAGTACTTC.

CDR3 DNA sequence: TGTGCCAGCAGCCCAAGCGGGTTCGAGCAGTACTTC. It codes for CASSPSGFEQYF. V and J are TRBV9 and TRBJ2-7; a possible D gene is TRBD2 (6 bases). Germline V CDR1 and CDR2: SGDLS, YYNGEE. The CDR3 sequence is 12 residues long. V was shortened by 4 bases and J by 6 bases, with 11 bases between the two germline ends.

CDR3: CASSIQGSYNSPLHF. CDR3 bases: TGTGCCAGTAGTATCCAGGGCTCCTATAATTCACCCCTCCACTTT. The gene calls are TRBV19 and TRBJ1-6; perhaps TRBD1 as D (5 bases). The CDR3 loop spans 15 amino acids. Germline V gives CDR1 LNHDA, CDR2 SQIVND (reference sequence). Deletions cut 3 bases from V and 0 bases from J, with 6 bases between.